This is a list of T cell receptor beta chains from one sample in a study of T cell responses to AZD1222 COVID-19 vaccine. Data came from immunoSEQ multiplex PCR; TCRdb stores just in-frame clones and leaves some out. Of 95,000 or so clones in the sample, roughly nine tenths are singletons; the top ten hold around 3.9%. Here the sequenced sample was peripheral blood, taken on day 0 of AZD1222 vaccination. All receptors come from an adult in good health. The CDR3 runs from the conserved cysteine through the conserved F or W. The D gene is left open where the match is weak. Clone size appears in some rows only: once, few, many, or a class for an expanded clone.

-	-	TRBV12-3/TRBV12-4	TRBJ1-5	CASSYREDQPQHF	TGTGCCAGCAGTTACAGGGAGGATCAGCCCCAGCATTTT
-	TRBD2	TRBV11-2	TRBJ2-7	CASSPGLAGGRSYEQYF	TGTGCCAGCAGCCCAGGACTAGCGGGGGGCCGCTCCTACGAGCAGTACTTC
-	-	TRBV9	TRBJ1-4	CASSVVPDPNEKLFF	TGTGCCAGCAGCGTAGTTCCCGATCCTAATGAAAAACTGTTTTTT
-	-	TRBV6-5	TRBJ1-1	CASSYSDRPNTEAFF	TGTGCCAGCAGTTACTCGGACAGACCGAACACTGAAGCTTTCTTT
-	TRBD1	TRBV2	TRBJ1-2	CASMGTGGANYGYTF	TGTGCCAGCATGGGGACAGGGGGAGCTAACTATGGCTACACCTTC
once	-	TRBV5-1	TRBJ1-2	CASSSPEGGNNGYTF	TGCGCCAGCAGCTCACCCGAAGGGGGAAACAATGGCTACACCTTC
-	TRBD2	TRBV2	TRBJ2-1	CASGGTMVFF	TGTGCCAGCGGCGGGACTATGGTGTTCTTC
-	-	TRBV11-2	TRBJ1-2	CASSFRGAGYTF	TGTGCCAGCAGCTTCCGGGGGGCAGGCTACACCTTC
-	-	TRBV9	TRBJ1-4	CASSVGGGTREKLFF	TGTGCCAGCAGCGTAGGTGGAGGGACAAGGGAAAAACTGTTTTTT
once	-	TRBV30	TRBJ1-5	CAWSVEGTQPQHF	TGTGCCTGGAGTGTAGAAGGGACTCAGCCCCAGCATTTT
-	TRBD1	TRBV24-1	TRBJ2-3	CATSDPTGGADTQYF	TGTGCCACCAGTGATCCGACAGGGGGGGCAGATACGCAGTATTTT
-	-	TRBV7-2	TRBJ1-4	CASSYGTATNEKLFF	TGTGCCAGCAGCTACGGGACGGCAACTAATGAAAAACTGTTTTTT
-	TRBD1	TRBV29-1	TRBJ1-4	CSVVRNRGEKLFF	TGCAGCGTCGTACGAAACAGGGGCGAAAAACTGTTTTTT
once	-	TRBV2	TRBJ1-2	CASNFGANYGYTF	TGTGCCAGCAACTTTGGAGCTAACTATGGCTACACCTTC
few	-	TRBV10-1	TRBJ1-1	CASSPGLDMNTEAFF	TGCGCCAGCAGTCCCGGTCTGGACATGAACACTGAAGCTTTCTTT
-	-	TRBV11-3	TRBJ2-2	CASSQAAGKKLFF	TGTGCCAGCAGCCAAGCAGCGGGCAAAAAGCTGTTTTTT
once	-	TRBV14	TRBJ2-3	CASSQDRGRYLSTDTQYF	TGTGCCAGCAGCCAAGATCGGGGGAGGTACCTAAGCACAGATACGCAGTATTTT
once	TRBD2	TRBV4-3	TRBJ2-5	CASSQGLAGETQYF	TGCGCCAGCAGCCAAGGTCTAGCGGGGGAGACCCAGTACTTC
-	-	TRBV10-1	TRBJ2-3	CASSESVVTDTQYF	TGCGCCAGCAGTGAGTCGGTAGTCACAGATACACAGTATTTT
-	TRBD2	TRBV27	TRBJ2-7	CASSSPTSPTSSYEQYF	TGTGCCAGCAGTTCCCCGACTAGCCCTACGAGCTCCTACGAGCAGTACTTC
once	-	TRBV11-2	TRBJ2-7	CASSLDPRGYYEQYF	TGTGCCAGCAGCTTAGACCCCAGGGGATACTACGAGCAGTACTTC
-	TRBD2	TRBV19	TRBJ2-1	CASRSRGGHNEQFF	TGTGCCAGTAGATCGCGGGGGGGCCACAATGAGCAGTTCTTC
-	-	TRBV19	TRBJ2-3	CASSIEPSLHIDTQYF	TGTGCCAGTAGTATAGAACCTAGCTTACACATTGATACGCAGTATTTT
-	-	TRBV7-8	TRBJ1-5	CASSSNSAGIGSGYNQPQHF	TGTGCCAGCAGCTCTAATTCGGCGGGGATAGGTTCAGGGTACAATCAGCCCCAGCATTTT
-	-	TRBV29-1	TRBJ1-2	CSVEWQNYGYTF	TGCAGCGTTGAATGGCAAAACTATGGCTACACCTTC
-	TRBD2	TRBV7-2	TRBJ2-7	CASSLVDGGLASYEQYF	TGTGCCAGCAGCTTAGTCGATGGGGGACTAGCTTCCTACGAGCAGTACTTC
-	-	TRBV5-1	TRBJ1-1	CASSSQGTGEAFF	TGCGCCAGCAGCTCCCAGGGTACGGGTGAAGCTTTCTTT
-	TRBD2	TRBV29-1	TRBJ2-3	CSVSGTSGGVGTDTQYF	TGCAGCGTCTCCGGGACTAGCGGGGGGGTTGGCACAGATACGCAGTATTTT
-	TRBD1	TRBV7-2	TRBJ1-1	CASSLMGQLFTEAFF	TGTGCCAGCAGCTTAATGGGACAGCTTTTTACTGAAGCTTTCTTT
-	TRBD1	TRBV12-5	TRBJ2-5	CASSRQGGTQYF	TGTGCTAGCTCCAGACAGGGCGGGACCCAGTACTTC
-	-	TRBV15	TRBJ2-7	CATSGSSGTVHEQYF	TGTGCCACCAGCGGTTCCTCGGGGACCGTACACGAGCAGTACTTC
-	-	TRBV2	TRBJ1-2	CASKGSGFVAGYTF	TGTGCCAGCAAGGGTTCAGGGTTTGTGGCGGGCTACACCTTC
-	-	TRBV29-1	TRBJ1-1	CSAGGNGVTEAFF	TGCAGTGCGGGCGGCAACGGGGTCACTGAAGCTTTCTTT
-	-	TRBV5-1	TRBJ1-1	CASSYGRGNTEAFF	TGCGCCAGCAGCTACGGGCGGGGGAACACTGAAGCTTTCTTT
few	-	TRBV12-2	TRBJ1-4	CASRPKLGANEKLFF	TGTGCAAGTCGGCCAAAGCTCGGGGCTAATGAAAAACTGTTTTTT
-	TRBD1	TRBV7-3	TRBJ1-5	CASSRDRDQPQHF	TGTGCCAGCAGTAGGGACAGGGATCAGCCCCAGCATTTT
-	-	TRBV10-3	TRBJ1-1	CAIRLPGDTEAFF	TGTGCCATCCGTCTGCCTGGGGACACTGAAGCTTTCTTT
once	-	TRBV2	TRBJ1-1	CASSDPQGQNTEAFF	TGTGCCAGCAGTGACCCGCAGGGCCAGAACACTGAAGCTTTCTTT
-	-	TRBV5-1	TRBJ1-2	CASSLGAQEGYTF	TGCGCCAGCAGCCTCGGGGCGCAGGAAGGCTACACCTTC
few	TRBD1	TRBV19	TRBJ1-1	CASSPGQGWTEAFF	TGTGCCAGTAGTCCCGGACAGGGATGGACTGAAGCTTTCTTT
-	TRBD1	TRBV12-3/TRBV12-4	TRBJ1-6	CASSGTGSPLHF	TGTGCCAGCAGTGGGACAGGTTCACCCCTCCACTTT
-	-	TRBV24-1	TRBJ2-1	CATSGTFSNEQFF	TGTGCCACCAGTGGGACTTTCTCCAATGAGCAGTTCTTC
few	-	TRBV7-2	TRBJ1-4	CASSLYWGMEKLFF	TGTGCCAGCAGCTTATACTGGGGGATGGAAAAACTGTTTTTT
once	-	TRBV29-1	TRBJ2-3	CSVTRTTDTQYF	TGCAGCGTTACACGTACCACAGATACGCAGTATTTT
-	-	TRBV6-2/TRBV6-3	TRBJ2-3	CASSYSSVSQTDTQYF	TGTGCCAGCAGTTACTCGAGTGTGAGTCAAACAGATACGCAGTATTTT
-	-	TRBV29-1	TRBJ1-4	CSVVLRGSVNEKLFF	TGCAGCGTTGTTTTGAGGGGGTCCGTTAATGAAAAACTGTTTTTT
-	-	TRBV12-3/TRBV12-4	TRBJ1-1	CASSRVTEAFF	TGTGCCAGCAGCCGGGTCACTGAAGCTTTCTTT
-	TRBD2	TRBV3-1/TRBV3-2	TRBJ2-3	CASSPRLAGLTDTQYF	TGTGCCAGCAGCCCCCGACTAGCGGGCCTCACAGATACGCAGTATTTT
-	-	TRBV29-1	TRBJ2-3	CSVEELQGYTQYF	TGCAGCGTTGAAGAATTACAGGGTTATACGCAGTATTTT
-	-	TRBV30	TRBJ2-7	CAWSVTVWEQYF	TGTGCCTGGAGTGTTACAGTCTGGGAGCAGTACTTC
-	-	TRBV5-1	TRBJ2-5	CASNSGAGETQYF	TGCGCCAGCAACTCAGGGGCCGGGGAGACCCAGTACTTC
-	TRBD2	TRBV6-5	TRBJ2-1	CASSTGTRAYNEQFF	TGTGCCAGCAGCACCGGGACTAGGGCCTACAATGAGCAGTTCTTC
-	-	TRBV4-3	TRBJ1-2	CASSQVLYGINYGYTF	TGCGCCAGCAGCCAAGTGCTGTATGGGATTAACTATGGCTACACCTTC
-	-	TRBV6-5	TRBJ1-1	CASSYSTGAVARAFF	TGTGCCAGCAGTTACTCTACCGGGGCCGTCGCCCGAGCTTTCTTT
-	-	TRBV7-7	TRBJ2-3	CASSPGPSLGTDTQYF	TGTGCTAGCAGCCCCGGGCCCAGCCTAGGCACAGATACGCAGTATTTT